One and the same sample provided the 10 T cell receptor beta chains below, sequenced in a study of cytomegalovirus exposure and HLA in healthy donors (dated by TCRdb to about 2017). Receptors were amplified or captured by the immunoSEQ multiplex PCR assay. For the multiplex PCR, a mixture combining 60 forward primers for TCR Vbeta segments and 13 reverse primers for TCR Jbeta segments was used. The clones in this table, taken by TCRdb from immuneACCESS, are in-frame only. Not every clone is retained; where verified, under half of the shortfall comes from an unresolved V gene, and the cause of the rest is unknown. The sample data list nearly 110,000 clones, and approximately 74% of these were observed just once. The leading ten clones occupy about 14% of the sample. Sequencing input: PBMCs. All receptors derive from a woman in her 40s in good health and CMV-seropositive.

This chain uses TRBV6-1 with TRBJ2-1; 8 nucleotides align to TRBD1. V lost 1 base and J lost 4; bases outside the gene matches: 3. CDR1 is MNHNS and CDR2 is SASEGT in the germline V gene. The CDR3 totals 15 residues. CDR3 sequence (DNA): TGTGCCAGCAGTGAAGAGGGGGACAGGTACAATGAGCAGTTCTTC. This translates into CASSEEGDRYNEQFF.

The V gene is TRBV7-3, the J gene TRBJ1-2; TRBD1 matches 9 bases. CDR1 SGHTA and CDR2 FQGTGA come from the germline V gene. Trimming cost V 4 bases and J 6 bases; bases outside gene matches: 3. This CDR3 contains 13 residues. CDR3 sequence: CASSSRQGDGYTF. Written as DNA, the CDR3 is TGTGCCAGCAGCTCTCGACAGGGGGATGGCTACACCTTC. The entire variable domain, with the rest obtained from reference TRBV7-3 and TRBJ1-2, is as follows: GAGVSQTPSNKVTEKGKYVELRCDPISGHTALYWYRQSLGQGPEFLIYFQGTGAADDSGLPNDRFFAVRPEGSVSTLKIQRTERGDSAVYLCASSSRQGDGYTFGSGTRLTVV.

This chain joins TRBV25-1 and TRBJ2-7, with 9 bases matching TRBD1. Trimming took 3 bases from V and 4 from J; bases not matched to a gene: 7. The CDR3 consists of 15 residues. The V gene's germline CDR1 is MGHDK and CDR2 SYGVNS. CDR3 nucleotides: TGTGCCAGCAGTGAGTCCGGGACAGGGCCTTACGAGCAGTACTTC. Amino acids: CASSESGTGPYEQYF.

The rearrangement joins TRBV2 to TRBJ2-3, with 10 positions matching TRBD1. The germline V gene has CDR1 SNHLY and CDR2 FYNNEI. This CDR3 comprises 13 residues. Trimming took 5 bases from V and 7 from J; bases not matched to a gene: 3. Here the CDR3 DNA reads TGTGCCAGCAGTAGACAGGGGGCGAATACGCAGTATTTT. Amino acid sequence: CASSRQGANTQYF.

This chain uses TRBV27 with TRBJ2-7; possibly TRBD2 for D (6 bases). The CDR3 sequence is 15 residues long. Between the trimmed V and J ends, which lost 5 bases and 3 bases, there was a span of 17 bases. Germline CDR1 reads MNHEY; CDR2 reads SMNVEV (reference sequence). The CDR3 protein is CASSPGLGPFYEQYF. The CDR3 coding sequence is TGTGCCAGCAGTCCGGGACTGGGGCCTTTCTACGAGCAGTACTTC.

V gene TRBV10-2 combines with J gene TRBJ1-1, with D perhaps matching TRBD1 (6 bases). Per the germline V gene, CDR1 is WSHSY and CDR2 is SAAADI. The CDR3 consists of 14 residues. The ends were cut back, 4 bases at V and 3 bases at J, with 12 bases in the middle. The CDR3 nucleotides are TGCGCCAGCAGTGGGAGAGGGGGAGACACTGAAGCTTTCTTT. As protein: CASSGRGGDTEAFF.

This clone was counted between two and nine times. This sequence joins TRBV30 and TRBJ1-2; D is possibly TRBD1 (5 bases). This CDR3 is 15 amino acids long. Germline values: CDR1 GTSNPN, CDR2 SVGIG (reference sequence). V was pared by 3 bases and J by 2 bases, with 16 bases between. This CDR3 reads CAWSGTAQENYGYTF. For the CDR3, the DNA is TGTGCCTGGAGCGGAACAGCACAGGAGAACTATGGCTACACCTTC.

The chain recombines TRBV2 with TRBJ2-1; 8 bases align to TRBD2. The CDR3 is made up of 13 amino acids. The V gene's germline CDR1 is SNHLY and CDR2 FYNNEI. The ends lost 7 bases at V and 6 bases at J; junction bases unmatched: 5. The CDR3 nucleotides are TGTGCCAGCAACCCCGGGACTAGCAATGAGCAGTTCTTC. This translates into CASNPGTSNEQFF. Complete variable domain (other parts from reference TRBV2 and TRBJ2-1): EPEVTQTPSHQVTQMGQEVILRCVPISNHLYFYWYRQILGQKVEFLVSFYNNEISEKSEIFDDQFSVERPDGSNFTLKIRSTKLEDSAMYFCASNPGTSNEQFFGPGTRLTVL.

This chain uses TRBV7-2 with TRBJ2-3, with 7 bases identical to TRBD1. Germline values: CDR1 SGHTA, CDR2 FQGNSA. CDR3 length: 15 residues. With 7 bases clipped from V and 2 bases from J, the junction kept 9 bases outside the gene matches. The CDR3 nucleotides read TGTGCCAGCATCTCCGGGGACAGCCTCACAGATACGCAGTATTTT. Translating gives CASISGDSLTDTQYF.

This clone was observed a few times. The chain couples TRBV7-9 to TRBJ2-3; 12 bases align to TRBD2. J lost 3 bases, V lost 5 bases, and 3 bases had no gene match. Germline V lookup: CDR1 SEHNR, CDR2 FQNEAQ (reference sequence). The CDR3 spans 15 residues. CDR3 DNA sequence: TGTGCCAGCAGCATAACTAGCGGGAGGACAGATACGCAGTATTTT. Translated, it gives CASSITSGRTDTQYF. Looking up the rest from reference TRBV7-9 and TRBJ2-3 gives the full variable domain: DTGVSQNPRHKITKRGQNVTFRCDPISEHNRLYWYRQTLGQGPEFLTYFQNEAQLEKSRLLSDRFSAERPKGSFSTLEIQRTEQGDSAMYLCASSITSGRTDTQYFGPGTRLTVL.